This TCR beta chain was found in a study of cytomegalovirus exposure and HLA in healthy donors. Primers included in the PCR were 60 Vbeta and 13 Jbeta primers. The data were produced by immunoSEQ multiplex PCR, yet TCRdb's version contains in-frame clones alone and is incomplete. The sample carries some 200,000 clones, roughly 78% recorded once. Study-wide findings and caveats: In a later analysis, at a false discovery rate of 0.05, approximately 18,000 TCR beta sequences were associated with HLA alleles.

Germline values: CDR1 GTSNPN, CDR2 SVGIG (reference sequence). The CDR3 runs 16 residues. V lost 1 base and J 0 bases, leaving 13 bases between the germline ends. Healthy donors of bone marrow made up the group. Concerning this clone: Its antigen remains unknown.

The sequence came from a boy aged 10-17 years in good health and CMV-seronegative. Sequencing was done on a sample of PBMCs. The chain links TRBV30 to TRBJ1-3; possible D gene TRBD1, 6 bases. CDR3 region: CAWSGGGRGSGNTIYF. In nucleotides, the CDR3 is TGTGCCTGGAGTGGAGGGGGACGTGGCTCTGGAAACACCATATATTTT.